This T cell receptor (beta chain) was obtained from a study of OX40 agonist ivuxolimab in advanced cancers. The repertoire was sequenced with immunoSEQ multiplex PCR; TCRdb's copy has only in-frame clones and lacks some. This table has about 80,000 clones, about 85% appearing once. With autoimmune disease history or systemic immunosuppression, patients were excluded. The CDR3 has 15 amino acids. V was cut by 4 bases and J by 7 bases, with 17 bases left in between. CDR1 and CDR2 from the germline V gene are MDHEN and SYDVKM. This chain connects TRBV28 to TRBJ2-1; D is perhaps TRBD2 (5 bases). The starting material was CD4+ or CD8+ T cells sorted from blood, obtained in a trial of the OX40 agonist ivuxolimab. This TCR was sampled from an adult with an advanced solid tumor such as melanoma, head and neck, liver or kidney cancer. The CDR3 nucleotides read TGTGCCAGCAGTTACGGACGCACCCCGGGGAATGAGCAGTTCTTC. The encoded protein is CASSYGRTPGNEQFF.